These 3 T cell receptor beta chains were all obtained from the same sample, sequenced in a study of blood T cell repertoires in COVID-19. Clones were sequenced by immunoSEQ multiplex PCR, and TCRdb holds only the in-frame ones, with some missing. The sample lists about 96,000 clones, 84% seen once, with about 18% in the top ten. Material: peripheral blood. The receptors were gathered from a woman aged 55-69 years with acute or convalescent COVID-19.

This clone is a singleton in its sample. The chain carries TRBV12-3 or TRBV12-4 and TRBJ1-1; D is ambiguous. Between the trimmed V and J ends, which lost 5 bases and 1 base, there was a span of 8 bases. This CDR3 has 13 residues. CDR3: CASSLQENTEAFF. The CDR3 region has the DNA TGTGCCAGCAGTCTCCAGGAGAACACTGAAGCTTTCTTT.

The rearrangement joins TRBV10-3 to TRBJ1-5, with TRBD1 matching over 10 bases. The CDR3 is 15 residues long. In germline, CDR1 is ENHRY, CDR2 SYGVKD. Trimming took 3 bases from V and 7 from J; bases not matched to a gene: 6. Here the CDR3 DNA reads TGTGCCATCAGTGAATTTGGGACAGGGGAACAGCCCCAGCATTTT. Amino acid sequence: CAISEFGTGEQPQHF.

In nucleotides, the CDR3 is TGCAGCGTGGGGCAGGGGGCGGACTATGGCTACACCTTC. It codes for CSVGQGADYGYTF. The chain has TRBV29-1 and TRBJ1-2; 8 nucleotides line up with TRBD1. The CDR3 contains 13 residues. Germline V gene data show CDR1 as SQVTM and CDR2 as ANQGSEA. With V trimmed by 6 bases and J by 3 bases, 6 bases remained unmatched.